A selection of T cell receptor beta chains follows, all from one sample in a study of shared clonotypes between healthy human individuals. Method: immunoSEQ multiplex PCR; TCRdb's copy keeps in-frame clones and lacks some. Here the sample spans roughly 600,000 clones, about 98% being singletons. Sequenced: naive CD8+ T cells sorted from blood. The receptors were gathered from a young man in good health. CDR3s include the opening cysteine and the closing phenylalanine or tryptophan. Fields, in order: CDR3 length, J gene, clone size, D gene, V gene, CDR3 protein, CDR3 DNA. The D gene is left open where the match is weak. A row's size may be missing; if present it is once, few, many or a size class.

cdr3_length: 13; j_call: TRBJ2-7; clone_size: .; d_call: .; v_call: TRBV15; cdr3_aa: CATRAHSSYEQYF; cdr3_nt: TGTGCCACCAGGGCCCATTCGTCCTACGAGCAGTACTTC
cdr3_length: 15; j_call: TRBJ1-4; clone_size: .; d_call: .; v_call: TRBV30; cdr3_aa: CAWSVRGLSGAKLFF; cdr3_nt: TGTGCCTGGAGTGTACGCGGGCTATCAGGGGCAAAACTGTTTTTT
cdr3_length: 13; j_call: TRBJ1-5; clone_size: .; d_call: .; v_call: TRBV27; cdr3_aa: CASSSDGVQPQHF; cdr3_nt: TGTGCCAGCAGTTCGGACGGAGTTCAGCCCCAGCATTTT
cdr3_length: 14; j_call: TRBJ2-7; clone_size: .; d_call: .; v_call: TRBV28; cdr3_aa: CASTPGLGKNEQYF; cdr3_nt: TGTGCCAGCACACCGGGACTCGGGAAAAACGAGCAGTACTTC
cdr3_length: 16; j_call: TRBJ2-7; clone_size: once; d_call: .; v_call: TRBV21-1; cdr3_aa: CASTAKRFQGGYEQYF; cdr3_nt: TGTGCCAGCACCGCAAAGAGGTTCCAGGGGGGCTACGAGCAGTACTTC
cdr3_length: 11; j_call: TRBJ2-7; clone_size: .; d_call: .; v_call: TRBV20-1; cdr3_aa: CSASVGGEQYF; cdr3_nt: TGCAGTGCTAGCGTCGGGGGCGAGCAGTACTTC
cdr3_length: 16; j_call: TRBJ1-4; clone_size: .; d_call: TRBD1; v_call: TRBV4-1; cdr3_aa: CASRDLTGGASEKLFF; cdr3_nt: TGCGCCAGCAGGGACCTTACAGGGGGCGCTTCTGAAAAACTGTTTTTT
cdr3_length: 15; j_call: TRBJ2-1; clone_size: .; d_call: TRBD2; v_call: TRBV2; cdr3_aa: CASSGKREGHNEQFF; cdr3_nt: TGTGCCAGCAGTGGGAAGCGGGAGGGCCACAATGAGCAGTTCTTC
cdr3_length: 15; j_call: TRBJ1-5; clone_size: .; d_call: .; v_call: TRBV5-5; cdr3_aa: CASSPRWGSNQPQHF; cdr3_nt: TGTGCCAGCAGCCCCCGATGGGGAAGCAATCAGCCCCAGCATTTT
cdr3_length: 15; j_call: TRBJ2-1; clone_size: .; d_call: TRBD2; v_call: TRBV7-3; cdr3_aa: CASSLSGLAGNEQFF; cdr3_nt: TGTGCCAGCAGCCTATCGGGACTAGCGGGGAATGAGCAGTTCTTC
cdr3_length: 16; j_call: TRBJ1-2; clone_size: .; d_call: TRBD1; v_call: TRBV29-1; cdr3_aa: CSVEEGRGLLGFGYTF; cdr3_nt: TGCAGCGTTGAAGAGGGCAGGGGGCTGCTCGGCTTTGGCTACACCTTC
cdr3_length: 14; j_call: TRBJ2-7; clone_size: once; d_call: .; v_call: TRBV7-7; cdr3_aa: CASSLGEQGYEQYF; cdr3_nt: TGTGCTAGCAGCTTAGGTGAGCAGGGCTACGAGCAGTACTTC
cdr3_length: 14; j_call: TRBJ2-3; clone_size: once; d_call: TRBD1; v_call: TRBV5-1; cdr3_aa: CASSLGQGADTQYF; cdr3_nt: TGCGCCAGCAGCCTGGGACAGGGTGCAGATACGCAGTATTTT
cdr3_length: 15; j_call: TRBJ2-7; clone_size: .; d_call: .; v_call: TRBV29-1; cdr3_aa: CSVEDPRQGTYEQYF; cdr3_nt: TGCAGCGTTGAAGATCCGCGTCAGGGAACCTACGAGCAGTACTTC
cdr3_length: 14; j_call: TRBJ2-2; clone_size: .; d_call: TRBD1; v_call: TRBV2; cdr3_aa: CASTGQENTGELFF; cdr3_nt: TGTGCCAGCACGGGACAGGAGAACACCGGGGAGCTGTTTTTT
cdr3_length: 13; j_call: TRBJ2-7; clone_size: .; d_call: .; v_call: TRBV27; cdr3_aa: CASSDQEAYEQYF; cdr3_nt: TGTGCCAGCTCGGACCAGGAGGCCTACGAGCAGTACTTC
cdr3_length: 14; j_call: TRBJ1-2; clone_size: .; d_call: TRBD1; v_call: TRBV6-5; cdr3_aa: CASSSFGQGGGYTF; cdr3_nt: TGTGCCAGCAGTTCCTTCGGACAGGGTGGCGGCTACACCTTC
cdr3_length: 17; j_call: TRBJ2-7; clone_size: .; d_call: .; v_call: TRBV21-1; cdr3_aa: CASSKNGTSPRAYEQYF; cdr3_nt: TGTGCCAGCAGCAAAAACGGGACTAGTCCCCGCGCCTACGAGCAGTACTTC
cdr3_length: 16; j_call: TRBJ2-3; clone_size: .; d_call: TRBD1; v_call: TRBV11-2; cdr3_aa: CASSSTQGANTDTQYF; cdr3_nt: TGTGCCAGCAGCTCTACTCAGGGGGCAAACACAGATACGCAGTATTTT
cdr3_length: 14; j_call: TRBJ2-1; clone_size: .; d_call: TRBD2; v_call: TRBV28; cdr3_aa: CASSFGLADNEQFF; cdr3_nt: TGTGCCAGCAGTTTTGGACTAGCCGACAATGAGCAGTTCTTC